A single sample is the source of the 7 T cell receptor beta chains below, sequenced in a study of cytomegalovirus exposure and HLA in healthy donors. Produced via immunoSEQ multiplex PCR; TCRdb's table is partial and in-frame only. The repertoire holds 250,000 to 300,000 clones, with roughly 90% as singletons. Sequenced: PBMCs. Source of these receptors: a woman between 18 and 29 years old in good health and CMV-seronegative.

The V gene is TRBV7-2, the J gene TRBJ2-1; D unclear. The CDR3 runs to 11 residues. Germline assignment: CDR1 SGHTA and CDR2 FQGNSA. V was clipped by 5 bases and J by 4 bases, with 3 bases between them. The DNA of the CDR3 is TGTGCCAGCAGCCCGTACAATGAGCAGTTCTTC. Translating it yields CASSPYNEQFF.

CDR3 region: CASRHRSNQPQHF. The CDR3 DNA reads TGCGCCAGCAGGCACAGGAGCAATCAGCCCCAGCATTTT. The chain employs TRBV10-2 and TRBJ1-5; D may be TRBD1 (5 bases). Germline CDR1 reads WSHSY; CDR2 reads SAAADI. Trimming shortened V by 6 bases and J by 1 base, and 7 bases separated the two germline ends. The CDR3 is made up of 13 amino acids.

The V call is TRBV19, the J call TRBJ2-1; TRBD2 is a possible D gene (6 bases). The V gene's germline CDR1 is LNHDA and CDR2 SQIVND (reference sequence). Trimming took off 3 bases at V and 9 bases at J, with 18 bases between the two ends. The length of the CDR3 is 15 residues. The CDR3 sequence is CASSISGASDVEQFF. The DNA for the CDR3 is TGTGCCAGTAGTATCTCGGGAGCCAGCGACGTTGAGCAGTTCTTC.

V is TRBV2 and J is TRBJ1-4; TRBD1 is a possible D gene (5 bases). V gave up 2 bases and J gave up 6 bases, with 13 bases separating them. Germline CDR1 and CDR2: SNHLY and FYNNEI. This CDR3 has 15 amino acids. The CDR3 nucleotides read TGTGCCAGCAGTGAAATTGGCAGGGAGGATGAAAAACTGTTTTTT. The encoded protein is CASSEIGREDEKLFF. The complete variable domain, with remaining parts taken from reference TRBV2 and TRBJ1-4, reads EPEVTQTPSHQVTQMGQEVILRCVPISNHLYFYWYRQILGQKVEFLVSFYNNEISEKSEIFDDQFSVERPDGSNFTLKIRSTKLEDSAMYFCASSEIGREDEKLFFGSGTQLSVL.

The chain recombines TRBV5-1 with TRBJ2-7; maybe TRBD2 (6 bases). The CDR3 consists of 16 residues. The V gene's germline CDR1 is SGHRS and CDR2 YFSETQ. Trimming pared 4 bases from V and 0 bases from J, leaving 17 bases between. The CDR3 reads CASSPSGLGSSYEQYV. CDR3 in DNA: TGCGCCAGCAGCCCTTCGGGACTGGGGAGCTCCTACGAGCAGTACGTC.

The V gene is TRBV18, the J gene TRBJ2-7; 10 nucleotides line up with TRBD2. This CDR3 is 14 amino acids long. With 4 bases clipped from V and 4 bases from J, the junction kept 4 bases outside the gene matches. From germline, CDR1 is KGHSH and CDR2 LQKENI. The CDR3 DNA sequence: TGTGCCAGCTCACAAACTAGCGGGGCTTACGAGCAGTACGTC. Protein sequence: CASSQTSGAYEQYV.

Here the CDR3 DNA reads TGTGCCAGCTCACCACATCCGCACACCGCTGAAGCTTTCTTT. It translates to CASSPHPHTAEAFF. The V call is TRBV18, the J call TRBJ1-1; D is unclear. The CDR3 runs to 14 residues. CDR1 KGHSH and CDR2 LQKENI come from the germline V gene. V shed 1 base and J shed 6 bases, with 12 bases lying between them. Complete variable domain (other parts from reference TRBV18 and TRBJ1-1): NAGVMQNPRHLVRRRGQEARLRCSPMKGHSHVYWYRQLPEEGLKFMVYLQKENIIDESGMPKERFSAEFPKEGPSILRIQQVVRGDSAAYFCASSPHPHTAEAFFGQGTRLTVV.